Listed below are T cell receptor beta chains from one sample, sequenced in a study of blood T cell repertoires in COVID-19. The method was immunoSEQ multiplex PCR; TCRdb's version includes in-frame clones alone and lacks a portion of them. The sample includes approximately 230,000 clones, about 85% of them seen just once. Sequenced material: peripheral blood. The source of these receptors is a young man with active or convalescent COVID-19. CDR3s include the opening cysteine and the closing phenylalanine or tryptophan. The D gene is left open where the match is weak. The listing skips clone size in some rows; elsewhere it reads once, few, many or a size class.

NA	TRBJ1-3	TRBV2	NA	TGTGCCAGCAGTCCCGACGGGAGCTCTGGAAACACCATATATTTT	CASSPDGSSGNTIYF
NA	TRBJ2-1	TRBV6-5	NA	TGTGCCAGCACCGGAGGCCCTGCCTATTACAATGAGCAGTTCTTC	CASTGGPAYYNEQFF
TRBD1	TRBJ2-7	TRBV4-3	NA	TGCGCCAGCAGCCCCCGGATCGGACAGGGGGCCTACGAGCAGTACTTC	CASSPRIGQGAYEQYF
TRBD1	TRBJ1-5	TRBV10-3	few	TGTGCCATCAGTGCCGGGACAGGGGTCAATCAGCCCCAGCATTTT	CAISAGTGVNQPQHF
NA	TRBJ1-4	TRBV5-1	NA	TGCGCCAGCAGCTGGAACACAGCAACTAATGAAAAACTGTTTTTT	CASSWNTATNEKLFF
TRBD1	TRBJ1-1	TRBV4-3	NA	TGCGCCAGCAGCCAAGCACAGGGGGCAACTGAAGCTTTCTTT	CASSQAQGATEAFF
NA	TRBJ1-1	TRBV28	once	TGTGCCAGCAGTTTGACAGCCGAAGCTTTCTTT	CASSLTAEAFF
NA	TRBJ2-1	TRBV6-1	NA	TGTGCCAGCAGTGAAAGCGGCGGGGAGCAGTTCTTC	CASSESGGEQFF
NA	TRBJ1-6	TRBV7-2	NA	TGTGCCAGCAGCTTGTTCAATAGCCCGGGGAAGTCCTATAATTCACCCCTCCACTTT	CASSLFNSPGKSYNSPLHF
NA	TRBJ2-7	TRBV10-3	NA	TGTGCCACCCTCGGCGGCTACGAGCAGTACTTC	CATLGGYEQYF
NA	TRBJ2-7	TRBV7-3	NA	TGTGCCAGCAGCACCCTACAGAGATACGAGCAGTACTTC	CASSTLQRYEQYF
NA	TRBJ1-2	TRBV28	NA	TGTGCCAGCAGTTTTGGCGGCCTACCTCTCAGTTCTAACTATGGCTACACCTTC	CASSFGGLPLSSNYGYTF
NA	TRBJ1-3	TRBV7-2	NA	TGTGCCAGCAGCTTAGAAGGGGTCAGGTCGGAAGGAGGAAACACCATATATTTT	CASSLEGVRSEGGNTIYF
NA	TRBJ1-2	TRBV10-3	NA	TGTGCCATCAGTGACGCCGGGAGCAACTATGGCTACACCTTC	CAISDAGSNYGYTF
TRBD1	TRBJ1-3	TRBV7-8	NA	TGTGCCAGCAGCTTCGACCCGGGACAGGGGGGATATGGAAACACCATATATTTT	CASSFDPGQGGYGNTIYF
NA	TRBJ2-7	TRBV28	NA	TGTGCCAGCACTGCCGGGACCTACGAGCAGTACTTC	CASTAGTYEQYF
TRBD1	TRBJ2-6	TRBV7-3	NA	TGTGCCAGCAGCCCCCGACAGGGCGTCGCGGCTGGGGCCAACGTCCTGACTTTC	CASSPRQGVAAGANVLTF
NA	TRBJ1-2	TRBV29-1	NA	TGCAGCGACCGAGGGGGGGGTGGCTACACCTTC	CSDRGGGGYTF
NA	TRBJ1-5	TRBV24-1	NA	TGTGCCACCAGGCTAGGGAGGGAGTACCAGCCCCAGCATTTT	CATRLGREYQPQHF
TRBD2	TRBJ2-3	TRBV5-4	once	TGTGCCAGCAGCCCCCAGCGGGGGGCCAAAAAAGATACGCAGTATTTT	CASSPQRGAKKDTQYF
TRBD1	TRBJ2-3	TRBV5-4	NA	TGTGCCAGCAGCCCAGGACAGGGGAAAGATACGCAGTATTTT	CASSPGQGKDTQYF
TRBD1	TRBJ2-7	TRBV9	once	TGTGCCAGCAGCGTAGGGACAGGGGGGTCAGGGCAGTACTTC	CASSVGTGGSGQYF
TRBD2	TRBJ2-7	TRBV9	NA	TGTGCCAGCAGCGTTTCGCCACTGGCGGGAGATTACGAGCAGTACTTC	CASSVSPLAGDYEQYF
NA	TRBJ1-1	TRBV20-1	NA	TGCAGTGCTACCAGAACTGAAGCTTTCTTT	CSATRTEAFF